This TCR beta chain stems from a study of cytomegalovirus exposure and HLA in healthy donors. Study-level results: There were several of the most significant clusters that appeared linked to common viral pathogens in a later analysis. Later analysis showed TCR association rates varying by HLA locus, highest for DRB1 and lowest for HLA-C. A few of the chains that were CMV-associated were confirmed in vitro to be specific for CMV antigens.

This CDR3 has 14 amino acids. CDR1 and CDR2 from the germline V gene are SGHDN and FVKESK. Trimming at V came to 0 bases and at J to 9 bases, leaving 7 bases not matched to a gene. To note about this clone: Antigen unknown.

The CMV serostatus of this donor was not recorded. With 60 Vbeta and 13 Jbeta primers, the PCR was carried out. Libraries were prepared by immunoSEQ multiplex PCR; TCRdb keeps only in-frame clonotypes and omits some of them. The data hold more than 90,000 clones, with over 60% observed a single time. The TCR was taken from a human donor in good health. The J gene is TRBJ2-5, the V gene TRBV14; 7 bases are a match to TRBD1. The sample was PBMCs. DNA of the CDR3: TGTGCCAGCAGCCAAGATCTGGGACAGCGACCCCAGTACTTC. Translation gives CASSQDLGQRPQYF.